This T cell receptor (beta chain) appears in the sequencing data of a study of control samples from healthy donors and cancer patients. The CDR3 extends over 16 amino acids. Trimming at V came to 4 bases and at J to 2 bases, leaving 8 bases not matched to a gene. Germline CDR1 is SGHRS and CDR2 is YFSETQ. Clones were sequenced by immunoSEQ multiplex PCR, and TCRdb holds only the in-frame ones, with some missing. The table lists 150,000 to 200,000 clones, roughly 93% of them singletons. The chain combines TRBV5-1 with TRBJ2-2, with 7 bases lining up with TRBD1. The material sequenced was blood. The receptor was isolated from a man aged 18-30 years in good health. CDR3 nucleotide sequence: TGCGCCAGCAGCCCCGGAACAGGGGCTAACACCGGGGAGCTGTTTTTT. Its translation: CASSPGTGANTGELFF.